The T cell receptor (beta chain) described here comes from a study of blood T cell repertoires in COVID-19 (dated by TCRdb to about 2020). Study-wide context: Collaborator samples came from the United States, Italy and Spain and covered acute and convalescent phases of COVID-19. The material from the prospective study consisted of cDNA or gDNA derived from T cells, B-cell-depleted T cells, or PBMCs. Deeply sampled blood TCRbeta repertoires from subjects exposed to, actively infected with, or recovered from COVID-19 were included in the dataset. The repertoires were released in a freely available public database intended as a resource for research on the immune response to SARS-CoV-2. The samples were drawn from the first 160 participants of the ongoing ImmuneRACE study and from over 950 subjects provided by 6 global collaborators. The sample metadata nearly always contained a de-identified subject ID, COVID-19 status, age in years and sex. HLA class I and class II types, where available, came from metadata supplied by the sample provider rather than from assay-based typing.

V lost 6 bases and J lost 4 bases, and the count of bases not matched to a germline gene is 16. Including cysteine and phenylalanine, the CDR3 has 18 amino acids. CDR3 DNA only is kept here, 54 bases in frame from base 1. The germline V gene yields SGHDT for CDR1 and YYEEEE for CDR2. A remark on this clone: There is no known antigen for this receptor. Per-base qualities were not stored, and no clone one base away is much larger.

TCRbeta CDR3 regions were amplified from genomic DNA using the immunoSEQ Assay, a bias-controlled multiplex PCR. As for how the authors treated the data: The number of nucleated cells in each sample was estimated by amplification of reference gene primers within the assay. Sequence reads were collapsed and filtered to measure the absolute abundance of every unique TCRbeta CDR3 rearrangement. For each sample, productive Simpson clonality was calculated as the square root of Simpson's diversity index over productive rearrangements. Drawn from immuneACCESS, this table holds only the in-frame rearrangements with V and J called that TCRdb kept. Clones are partly lost; checked studies trace under half to an unresolved V gene and leave the rest unexplained. V and J calls and clone size are as listed in that table; D and trimming were resolved from the DNA. For this sample there are about 210,000 clones; approximately 86% appear just once. The ten biggest clones cover around 2.7% of the sample.

What the study reported, not specific to this receptor: Clinical and demographic metadata were provided uncurated, with the amount varying by source and participant.

The collaborating institutions used their own protocols to collect whole blood in K2EDTA tubes. For TCRbeta analysis, collaborators shipped samples as frozen whole blood, isolated PBMCs, or DNA extracted from either of those sample types. The sequence is built from TRBV5-6 and TRBJ2-2; 9 central nucleotides agree with TRBD1. Sample: peripheral blood. The clonotype was recovered from a man between 60 and 75 years old with acute or convalescent COVID-19. CDR3 protein: CASKLRDRASFVTGELFF. The nucleotide sequence reads TGTGCCAGCAAACTCCGGGACAGGGCCTCCTTTGTCACCGGGGAGCTGTTTTTT.